Given below is one TCR beta chain in context. The antigen remains undetermined. The germline CDR1 and CDR2 sequences are ENHRY and SYGVKD. Trimming pared 3 bases from V and 3 bases from J, leaving 11 bases between. This CDR3 is 15 amino acids long. Survey-level resolution applied to immunoSEQ assay v3.0. Generated by immunoSEQ multiplex PCR, the TCRdb table keeps only in-frame clones and is missing some. The sample has over 15,000 clones; about nine tenths are singletons. The source of the sample is a study of long-term antiretroviral therapy in people with HIV. Looking at the study overall: It was about a decade after the earliest samples that the 2015 immediate-ART recommendation appeared. Study-wide findings and caveats: Blood in the study was drawn between the mid-2000s and the late 2010s, possibly under older ART regimens, which may be less effective than current ones.

The TCR sequence derives from a man aged 45-60 years with HIV. Sequenced material: unsorted PBMCs, taken 3 years after starting antiretroviral therapy. The chain has TRBV10-3 and TRBJ2-2; the D call may be TRBD1 or TRBD2 (5 bases each). The CDR3 here is CAISERGGYTGELFF. In DNA, the CDR3 is TGTGCCATCAGTGAAAGGGGCGGGTACACCGGGGAGCTGTTTTTT.